Shown below are 4 T cell receptor beta chains from a single sample sequenced in a study of vaccination and CD4 T cells after COVID-19. The antigens these receptors bind are not known. Treatment denoted: 10-day PBMC culture with coronavirus spike peptide pools or control peptides (ViraFEST assay). Researchers used the Oncomine TCR Beta short-read assay to sequence DNA from cultured CD4+ T cells. TCRdb reprocessed the PCR reads with MiXCR, giving one entry per CDR3 protein. Found here are 8,500 or so distinct CDR3 sequences, less than 70% of them singletons; the top ten hold over 20%. The sample consisted of CD4+ T cells from blood, cultured in vitro. The receptors here all came from a human donor who had recovered from COVID-19.

The chain has TRBV7-9 and TRBJ1-6, with TRBD1 identical over 7 bases. The CDR3 is 14 residues long. The V segment lost 5 bases and the J segment 10 bases; nucleotides outside the gene matches: 8. CDR1 is SEHNR and CDR2 is FQNEAQ in the germline V gene (reference sequence). The CDR3 region has the DNA TGTGCCAGCAGCCAGGGGGAGGGATGGTCACCCCTCCACTTT. Protein sequence: CASSQGEGWSPLHF.

This clonotype was detected only once. The chain is built from TRBV6-1 and TRBJ1-1; 9 positions agree with TRBD1. Germline CDR1 reads MNHNS; CDR2 reads SASEGT. V lost 6 bases, J lost 4 bases, and 3 bases stayed unmatched. The CDR3 loop spans 13 amino acids. Here the CDR3 reads CASRGQGRTEAFF. Written as DNA, the CDR3 is TGTGCCAGCAGGGGACAGGGTCGCACTGAAGCTTTCTTT.

This clonotype came up a few times. The chain carries TRBV24-1 and TRBJ2-1, with a weak D call TRBD2 (6 bases). Between the trimmed V and J ends, which lost 9 bases and 9 bases, there was a span of 17 bases. Germline CDR1 and CDR2: KGHDR and SFDVKD. CDR3 length: 13 residues. CDR3 nucleotides: TGTGCCACCGTTGGCTGGCGGGATGGTGAGCAGTTCTTC. This encodes CATVGWRDGEQFF.

This chain uses TRBV24-1 with TRBJ1-2; tentatively, D is TRBD1 (5 bases). In germline, CDR1 is KGHDR, CDR2 SFDVKD. V lost 3 bases, J lost 4 bases, and 8 bases lay in between. This CDR3 is 13 amino acids long. The CDR3 spells CATSDTGSYGYTF. The CDR3, as DNA: TGTGCCACCAGTGATACAGGATCCTATGGCTACACCTTC.